The present entry profiles one T cell receptor beta chain with its context. The data are from a study of radiotherapy plus CTLA-4 blockade in lung cancer. Overall study: Disease control was seen in about 34% of patients, objective responses in more than 15%.

Repertoires were generated with immunoSEQ multiplex PCR, while TCRdb's copy carries only in-frame clones and drops some. The repertoire has about 80,000 clones, approximately 80% of them found once; the top ten carry 0.79%. This TCR came from a human donor with non-small cell lung cancer who had stable disease on radiotherapy plus ipilimumab. The sequencing here drew on peripheral blood, taken from a patient treated with radiotherapy plus ipilimumab.

The DNA of the CDR3 is TGTGCCATCAGGGGACAGGGTACAGGGTCCTACGAGCAGTACTTC. Encoded protein: CAIRGQGTGSYEQYF. This chain links TRBV10-3 with TRBJ2-7, with 9 positions matching TRBD1. The trim removed 6 bases at V and 1 base at J, leaving 7 bases unmatched. From germline, CDR1 is ENHRY and CDR2 SYGVKD. There are 15 residues in the CDR3.